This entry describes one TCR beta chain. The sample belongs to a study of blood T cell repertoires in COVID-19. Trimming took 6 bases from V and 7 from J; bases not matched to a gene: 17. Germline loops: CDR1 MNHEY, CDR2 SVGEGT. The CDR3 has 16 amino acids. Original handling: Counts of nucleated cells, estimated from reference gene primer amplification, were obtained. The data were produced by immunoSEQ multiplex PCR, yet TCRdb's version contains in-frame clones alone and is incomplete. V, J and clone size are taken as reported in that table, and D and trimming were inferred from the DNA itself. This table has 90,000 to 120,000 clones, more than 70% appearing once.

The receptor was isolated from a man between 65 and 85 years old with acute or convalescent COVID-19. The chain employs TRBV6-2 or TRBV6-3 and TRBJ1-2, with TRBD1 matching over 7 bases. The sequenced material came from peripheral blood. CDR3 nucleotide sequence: TGTGCCAGCAGCCCTTTCGCAGGGGGTAGAGCCGTTGGCTACACCTTC. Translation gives CASSPFAGGRAVGYTF.